The rows below give T cell receptor beta chains drawn from one sample of a study of cytomegalovirus exposure and HLA in healthy donors. Profiling relied on immunoSEQ multiplex PCR, and the TCRdb table lists in-frame clones only, not all of them. The sample records about 200,000 clones, roughly 76% being singletons. Sequenced material: PBMCs. The receptors were sampled from a woman younger than 45 in good health and CMV-seropositive. Both conserved end residues are part of each CDR3. Each record gives: D gene, J gene, clone size, V gene, CDR3 length, CDR3 DNA, CDR3 protein. D genes are given only for firm matches. Clone size is shown for a subset of rows, as once, few, many or a class of expanded clone.

d_gene: TRBD2; j_gene: TRBJ2-1; abundance: few; v_gene: TRBV6-4; len: 15; CDR3nt: TGTGCCAGCAGTGACTCGACTAGCGGGAGCAATGAGCAGTTCTTC; CDR3aa: CASSDSTSGSNEQFF
d_gene: -; j_gene: TRBJ2-5; abundance: -; v_gene: TRBV7-9; len: 14; CDR3nt: TGTGCCAGCAGCTTACGGTTAGACCAAGAGACCCAGTACTTC; CDR3aa: CASSLRLDQETQYF
d_gene: TRBD1; j_gene: TRBJ1-5; abundance: -; v_gene: TRBV18; len: 14; CDR3nt: TGTGCCAGCTCACTTGACAGGGTTGATCAGCCCCAGCATTTT; CDR3aa: CASSLDRVDQPQHF
d_gene: -; j_gene: TRBJ2-3; abundance: -; v_gene: TRBV6-5; len: 16; CDR3nt: TGTGCCAGCAGTTACTCGGTCGGGAGTCACACAGATACGCAGTATTTT; CDR3aa: CASSYSVGSHTDTQYF
d_gene: TRBD1; j_gene: TRBJ1-1; abundance: -; v_gene: TRBV28; len: 12; CDR3nt: TGTGCCAGCCTACAGGGGGGGACTGAAGCTTTCTTT; CDR3aa: CASLQGGTEAFF
d_gene: -; j_gene: TRBJ1-2; abundance: once; v_gene: TRBV5-1; len: 12; CDR3nt: TGCGCCAGCAGCTTGGCCGGGGATGGCTACACCTTC; CDR3aa: CASSLAGDGYTF
d_gene: TRBD2; j_gene: TRBJ2-3; abundance: -; v_gene: TRBV4-2; len: 19; CDR3nt: TGTGCCAGCAGCCAAGATCTCCCCCTACTAGCGGGAGGGGAAGATACGCAGTATTTT; CDR3aa: CASSQDLPLLAGGEDTQYF
d_gene: -; j_gene: TRBJ1-1; abundance: -; v_gene: TRBV10-3; len: 13; CDR3nt: TGTGCCATCAGCAGGGGCGCAAACACTGAAGCTTTCTTT; CDR3aa: CAISRGANTEAFF
d_gene: TRBD2; j_gene: TRBJ2-5; abundance: -; v_gene: TRBV10-3; len: 17; CDR3nt: TGTGCCATCAGCTCGGGACTAGCGGGAGCGTTGGAAGAGACCCAGTACTTC; CDR3aa: CAISSGLAGALEETQYF
d_gene: -; j_gene: TRBJ2-1; abundance: few; v_gene: TRBV21-1; len: 16; CDR3nt: TGTGCCAGCAGCGCGCTGAGCTTTAGCTCCTACAATGAGCAGTTCTTC; CDR3aa: CASSALSFSSYNEQFF
d_gene: -; j_gene: TRBJ2-1; abundance: -; v_gene: TRBV5-4; len: 15; CDR3nt: TGTGCCAGCAGCTTGGGACAGAGCTCCTACAATGAGCAGTTCTTC; CDR3aa: CASSLGQSSYNEQFF
d_gene: -; j_gene: TRBJ2-7; abundance: -; v_gene: TRBV7-6; len: 14; CDR3nt: TGTGCCAGCAGCTGGACAGCTTTTCGGGACGAGCAGTACTTC; CDR3aa: CASSWTAFRDEQYF
d_gene: -; j_gene: TRBJ2-2; abundance: -; v_gene: TRBV11-3; len: 15; CDR3nt: TGTGCCAGCAGCCCTCGGACAGCGAACACCGGGGAGCTGTTTTTT; CDR3aa: CASSPRTANTGELFF
d_gene: -; j_gene: TRBJ2-1; abundance: -; v_gene: TRBV9; len: 16; CDR3nt: TGTGCCAGCAGCGTAGCCGCGGCTAGCATGGGCAATGAGCAGTTCTTC; CDR3aa: CASSVAAASMGNEQFF
d_gene: -; j_gene: TRBJ2-7; abundance: -; v_gene: TRBV4-3; len: 17; CDR3nt: TGCGCCAGCAGCCAAGATATAGTCGGACTGCTGATCTACGAGCAGTACTTC; CDR3aa: CASSQDIVGLLIYEQYF
d_gene: TRBD1; j_gene: TRBJ1-3; abundance: -; v_gene: TRBV6-5; len: 14; CDR3nt: TGTGCCAGCAGGGACAGGGGCCTCGGAAACACCATATATTTT; CDR3aa: CASRDRGLGNTIYF
d_gene: -; j_gene: TRBJ1-4; abundance: few; v_gene: TRBV6-6; len: 15; CDR3nt: TGTGCCAGCAGTTACTCGAGGAGTAGGAGCGAAAAACTGTTTTTT; CDR3aa: CASSYSRSRSEKLFF
d_gene: -; j_gene: TRBJ2-7; abundance: once; v_gene: TRBV7-2; len: 13; CDR3nt: TGTGCCAGCAGCTTAAACAGGGTCTACGAGCAGTACTTC; CDR3aa: CASSLNRVYEQYF
d_gene: TRBD2; j_gene: TRBJ2-3; abundance: -; v_gene: TRBV29-1; len: 12; CDR3nt: TGCAGCGTCGCTAGCGGGCCAGATACGCAGTATTTT; CDR3aa: CSVASGPDTQYF
d_gene: TRBD1; j_gene: TRBJ2-1; abundance: -; v_gene: TRBV5-1; len: 16; CDR3nt: TGCGCCAGCAGACCCCCCGACAGGGGGATCGACAATGAGCAGTTCTTC; CDR3aa: CASRPPDRGIDNEQFF
d_gene: TRBD1; j_gene: TRBJ2-5; abundance: -; v_gene: TRBV5-1; len: 16; CDR3nt: TGCGCCAGCAGCTTGGGACAGGGGAGGCTTGGAGAGACCCAGTACTTC; CDR3aa: CASSLGQGRLGETQYF
d_gene: -; j_gene: TRBJ1-2; abundance: -; v_gene: TRBV11-2; len: 14; CDR3nt: TGTGCCAGCAGTCCAACACAGGTGCTTGGGGGCTACACCTTC; CDR3aa: CASSPTQVLGGYTF
d_gene: -; j_gene: TRBJ1-1; abundance: -; v_gene: TRBV7-9; len: 12; CDR3nt: TGTGCCAGCAGAAGACAGCCTCGGGAAGCTTTCTTT; CDR3aa: CASRRQPREAFF
d_gene: TRBD1; j_gene: TRBJ1-4; abundance: -; v_gene: TRBV19; len: 16; CDR3nt: TGTGCCAGTGCGGACAGGGCCCGCTCAACTAATGAAAAACTGTTTTTT; CDR3aa: CASADRARSTNEKLFF
d_gene: TRBD1; j_gene: TRBJ1-2; abundance: -; v_gene: TRBV5-4; len: 15; CDR3nt: TGTGCCAGCAGCCCGGGACAGGGAAAAGGCTATGGCTACACCTTC; CDR3aa: CASSPGQGKGYGYTF
d_gene: -; j_gene: TRBJ2-3; abundance: -; v_gene: TRBV4-2; len: 14; CDR3nt: TGTGCCAGCAGCCAAGAAGGCGGGACAGATACGCAGTATTTT; CDR3aa: CASSQEGGTDTQYF
d_gene: -; j_gene: TRBJ1-5; abundance: -; v_gene: TRBV10-1; len: 16; CDR3nt: TGCGCCAGCACCATGGGACAAGGTCAGGGCAATCAGCCCCAGCATTTT; CDR3aa: CASTMGQGQGNQPQHF
d_gene: TRBD1; j_gene: TRBJ2-7; abundance: once; v_gene: TRBV5-1; len: 13; CDR3nt: TGCGCCAGCAGCAAGGACAGGCTCTACGAGCAGTACTTC; CDR3aa: CASSKDRLYEQYF
d_gene: -; j_gene: TRBJ1-5; abundance: -; v_gene: TRBV30; len: 15; CDR3nt: TGTGCCTGGAGTGCGGGAGCAGTCTCCAATCAGCCCCAGCATTTT; CDR3aa: CAWSAGAVSNQPQHF
d_gene: TRBD1; j_gene: TRBJ1-5; abundance: -; v_gene: TRBV28; len: 16; CDR3nt: TGTGCCAGCAGTTTTTTGACAGGGGGCTTGAGTCAGCCCCAGCATTTT; CDR3aa: CASSFLTGGLSQPQHF